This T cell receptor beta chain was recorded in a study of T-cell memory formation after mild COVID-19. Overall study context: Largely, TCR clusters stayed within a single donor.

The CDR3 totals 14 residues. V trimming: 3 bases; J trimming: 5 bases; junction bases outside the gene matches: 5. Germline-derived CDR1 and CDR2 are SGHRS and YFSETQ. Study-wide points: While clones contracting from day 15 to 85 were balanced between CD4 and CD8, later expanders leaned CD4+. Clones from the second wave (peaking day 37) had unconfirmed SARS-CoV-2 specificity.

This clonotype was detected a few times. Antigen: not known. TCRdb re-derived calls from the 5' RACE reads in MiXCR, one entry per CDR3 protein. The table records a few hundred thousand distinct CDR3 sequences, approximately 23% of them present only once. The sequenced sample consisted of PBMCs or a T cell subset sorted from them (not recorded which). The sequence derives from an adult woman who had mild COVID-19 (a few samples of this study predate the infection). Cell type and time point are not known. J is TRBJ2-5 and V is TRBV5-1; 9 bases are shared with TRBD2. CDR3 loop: CASSWTSDKETQYF. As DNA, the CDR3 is TGCGCCAGCAGCTGGACTAGCGATAAGGAGACCCAGTACTTC.